Here is one T cell receptor beta chain with its context. Germline V gives CDR1 KGHDR, CDR2 SFDVKD. The CDR3 contains 14 residues. V dropped 0 bases and J dropped 5 bases, with 6 bases sitting between them. This specimen comes from a study of blood T cell repertoires in COVID-19. Only in-frame clones appear in the TCRdb table, and some are missing; sequencing was by immunoSEQ multiplex PCR. The repertoire holds roughly 140,000 clones, with approximately 80% as singletons. The material sequenced was PBMCs or T cells enriched from blood (not recorded which). The source of this sequence is a man in his fifties in a cohort exposed to, infected with or recovered from COVID-19 (not recorded which). The chain carries TRBV24-1 and TRBJ2-2, with D unclear. This CDR3 is CATSDLPVTGELFF. CDR3 coding DNA: TGTGCCACCAGTGATTTGCCCGTAACCGGGGAGCTGTTTTTT.